This T cell receptor beta chain stems from a study of blood T cell repertoires in COVID-19. The wider study: In each case, the material was cDNA or gDNA derived from T cells, B-cell-depleted T cells, or PBMCs.

The CDR3 consists of 16 residues. V was clipped by 5 bases and J by 2 bases; unmatched bases: 10. Germline CDR1 is SGHNT and CDR2 is YENEEA. In the original processing: Scientists estimated how many nucleated cells there were by amplifying reference gene primers. Clones were read by immunoSEQ multiplex PCR, and TCRdb kept only the in-frame ones, dropping some. V, J and clone size are those of that table, while D and trimming were read from the DNA. The sample includes roughly 200,000 clones, around 89% of them seen just once. The sequencing sample was made of peripheral blood. The sequence derives from an older man with acute or convalescent COVID-19. This sequence joins TRBV11-3 and TRBJ2-5; 8 nucleotides agree with TRBD2. DNA for the CDR3: TGTGCCAGCAGCCGAGGGAGCGGGAGTGATCAAGAGACCCAGTACTTC. The encoded protein is CASSRGSGSDQETQYF.